This T cell receptor beta chain originates from a study of T cell changes during pregnancy in multiple sclerosis. Clones were sequenced by immunoSEQ multiplex PCR, and TCRdb holds only the in-frame ones, with some missing. This sample has tens of thousands of clones, with about 90% found just once. CDR1 and CDR2 from the germline V gene are GTSNPN and SVGIG (reference sequence). J was trimmed by 6 bases and V by 1 base; bases with no gene match: 7. This CDR3 has 16 residues. The clonotype was recovered from a female donor with multiple sclerosis, enrolled in a pregnancy study. The material was CD8+ T cells from peripheral blood mononuclear cells, obtained after pregnancy. V gene TRBV30 combines with J gene TRBJ2-3, with 13 bases identical to TRBD2. DNA for the CDR3: TGTGCCTGGAGTGACTGGACTAGCGGGGGATGGGATACGCAGTATTTT. Its translation is CAWSDWTSGGWDTQYF.